This is a list of T cell receptor beta chains from one sample in a study of T cell repertoires in cytomegalovirus infection. Antigen specificity for these receptors is unknown. TCRdb ran MiXCR on the reads and lists one entry per CDR3 protein. Altogether approximately 280,000 distinct CDR3 sequences are present, about 20% being singletons, with the ten largest covering about 21%. The input for sequencing was cultured PBMCs, taken from culture after CMV antigen stimulation. These receptors all stem from a human donor in good health (CMV status not recorded). Some clones in this sample may be carry-over from other donors' samples. Each CDR3 is given with its conserved first and last residue. A D gene is named only where the DNA matches it firmly. Clone size is stated in some rows and not others, as once, few, many or a class when expanded.

>NA|NA|TRBV6-6|TRBJ2-3
TGTGCCAGCGCGGGACAGTTGGCTGATACGCAGTATTTT
CASAGQLADTQYF
>TRBD2|NA|TRBV5-1|TRBJ2-1
TGCGCCAGCAGCTTGAAGACTAGCGGGACCTACAATGAGCAGTTCTTC
CASSLKTSGTYNEQFF
>TRBD1|many|TRBV19|TRBJ2-1
TGTGCCAGTAACACAGGGGGGAATGAGCAGTTCTTC
CASNTGGNEQFF
>TRBD2|many|TRBV7-8|TRBJ2-3
TGTGCCAGCAGCTTGATAGCGGGAGGGCCCGGCACAGATACGCAGTATTTT
CASSLIAGGPGTDTQYF
>TRBD1|NA|TRBV7-8|TRBJ2-1
TGTGCCAGCAGCTTCCTACAGGGGGATGAGCAGTTCTTC
CASSFLQGDEQFF
>TRBD2|few|TRBV18|TRBJ2-1
TGTGCCAGCTCACCACCGGCGGGAGCCTCCTACAATGAGCAGTTCTTC
CASSPPAGASYNEQFF
>TRBD2|NA|TRBV18|TRBJ2-1
TGTGCCAGCTCACCTATTAGCGGGAGAGGTGAGCAGTTCTTC
CASSPISGRGEQFF
>TRBD1|few|TRBV6-2/TRBV6-3|TRBJ2-3
TGTGCCAGCAGTAAGGGGGCGGCAGATACGCAGTATTTT
CASSKGAADTQYF
>TRBD1|NA|TRBV28|TRBJ1-6
TGTGCCAGCATCGCTCCGGGACAGGCTACTAATTCACCCCTCCACTTT
CASIAPGQATNSPLHF
>NA|NA|TRBV28|TRBJ2-7
TGTGCCAGCAGTACCTCCGGTCGACACGGAGGCGAGCAGTACTTC
CASSTSGRHGGEQYF
>NA|NA|TRBV4-1|TRBJ2-1
TGCGCCAGCAGCCTCCTGGGCCGACGCAATGAGCAGTTCTTC
CASSLLGRRNEQFF
>NA|NA|TRBV14|TRBJ1-1
TGTGCCAGCAGCCGGCCCGGGACGGTGAACACTGAAGCTTTCTTT
CASSRPGTVNTEAFF
>TRBD2|once|TRBV4-3|TRBJ2-1
TGCGCCAGCAGCCAAAAGACTAGCGGGATAAGGCATGAGCAGTTCTTC
CASSQKTSGIRHEQFF
>TRBD2|NA|TRBV6-8|TRBJ2-7
TGTGCCAGCAGTTACTCGGGGCTTGGGACTAGCGGTTTCGAGCAGTACTTC
CASSYSGLGTSGFEQYF
>NA|NA|TRBV9|TRBJ2-5
TGTGCCAGCAGCGTTTATTCGCAGGGGTCAGAGACCCAGTACTTC
CASSVYSQGSETQYF
>TRBD2|NA|TRBV5-1|TRBJ2-2
TGCGCCAGCAGCTTTTTTACTAGCGGAGGAACCGGGGAGCTGTTTTTT
CASSFFTSGGTGELFF
>TRBD1|NA|TRBV5-4|TRBJ2-1
TGTGCCAGCAGCTTAGGGGACAGGGGGATAGATGAGCAGTTCTTC
CASSLGDRGIDEQFF
>TRBD1|NA|TRBV7-6|TRBJ1-5
TGTGCCAGCAGTTTGACAGGGGATACGCCCCAGCATTTT
CASSLTGDTPQHF
>NA|NA|TRBV5-1|TRBJ2-1
TGCGCCAGCATGACTAGATCCAACAATGAGCAGTTCTTC
CASMTRSNNEQFF
>TRBD1|few|TRBV24-1|TRBJ2-4
TGTGCCACCAGTGAGAGACAGGGGCCTAGATACTTC
CATSERQGPRYF
>NA|NA|TRBV28|TRBJ1-5
TGTGCCAGCAGTCCCACACCCGGGACGGGGAATCAGCCCCAGCATTTT
CASSPTPGTGNQPQHF
>NA|many|TRBV7-8|TRBJ1-5
TGTGCCAGCAGCCCTGCGGGTTATAGCAATCAGCCCCAGCATTTT
CASSPAGYSNQPQHF
>TRBD2|NA|TRBV7-2|TRBJ2-5
TGTGCCAGCAGCCCAGCGGGAGGTGGGGAGACCGAGTACTTC
CASSPAGGGETEYF
>TRBD2|few|TRBV5-8|TRBJ2-1
TGTGCCAGCAGCTCAGCGAAGACTAGCGGGGCGCCGCGCAATGAGCAGTTCTTC
CASSSAKTSGAPRNEQFF
>TRBD2|many|TRBV7-2|TRBJ2-1
TGTGCCAGCAGCCGACCCCAGAGACTAGCGTCTTACAATGAGCAGTTCTTC
CASSRPQRLASYNEQFF
>NA|few|TRBV10-3|TRBJ1-1
TGTGCCACCTCTGCCACAGGAGACACTGAAGCTTTCTTT
CATSATGDTEAFF
>TRBD2|NA|TRBV5-6|TRBJ2-5
TGTGCCAGCAGCTGGCTGAGGACTAGCGGTGAAGAGACCCAGTACTTC
CASSWLRTSGEETQYF
>NA|many|TRBV7-2|TRBJ2-3
TGTGCCAGCAGCTTGTCGCCCGGCACAGATACGCAGTATTTT
CASSLSPGTDTQYF
>TRBD2|few|TRBV28|TRBJ2-1
TGTGCCAGCAGTTTGGGACGGGAGGTCAGGCAGTTCTTC
CASSLGREVRQFF
>TRBD2|many|TRBV12-3/TRBV12-4|TRBJ2-3
TGTGCCAGCAGTTACCGGACTAGCGGGAGTGATACGCAGTATTTT
CASSYRTSGSDTQYF
>TRBD2|few|TRBV28|TRBJ2-5
TGTGCCAGCAACTCCGGCGGACTAGCGGGAGAGGAGACCCAGTACTTC
CASNSGGLAGEETQYF
>NA|many|TRBV19|TRBJ2-1
TGTGCCAGTAAGGTTTTCGCCCCAAGGGGGGAGCAGTTCTTC
CASKVFAPRGEQFF
>TRBD1|NA|TRBV12-5|TRBJ1-2
TGTGCTAGTGGTCTAACGACAGGGCAAGCCGTTACCGGCTACACCTTC
CASGLTTGQAVTGYTF
>TRBD1|few|TRBV27|TRBJ1-5
TGTGCCAGCAGTCATTTGCCAGACAGGGGCAATCAGCCCCAGCATTTT
CASSHLPDRGNQPQHF
>NA|NA|TRBV28|TRBJ1-4
TGTGCCAGCAGCCCAGTCCACCCCAGGGAAAAACTGTTTTTT
CASSPVHPREKLFF
>TRBD2|NA|TRBV4-1|TRBJ2-4
TGCGCCAGCAGCCAAGATCCTAGCGGGAGATTAGCCAAAAACATTCAGTACTTC
CASSQDPSGRLAKNIQYF
>TRBD2|few|TRBV7-8|TRBJ2-2
TGTGCCAGCCCGATGAGTGAGCGGGAGGACGGGGAGCTGTTTTTT
CASPMSEREDGELFF
>TRBD1|many|TRBV7-9|TRBJ2-3
TGTGCCAGCAGCTCCCCCTTAGAGGGGGCCCGGGATACGCAGTATTTT
CASSSPLEGARDTQYF
>NA|many|TRBV6-2/TRBV6-3|TRBJ2-3
TGTGCCAGCGAGGGTGGCCCAGATACGCAGTATTTT
CASEGGPDTQYF
>NA|many|TRBV29-1|TRBJ2-1
TGCAGCGTTGAGCCGTCGGTGGGTCAACTCGATGAGCAGTTCTTC
CSVEPSVGQLDEQFF